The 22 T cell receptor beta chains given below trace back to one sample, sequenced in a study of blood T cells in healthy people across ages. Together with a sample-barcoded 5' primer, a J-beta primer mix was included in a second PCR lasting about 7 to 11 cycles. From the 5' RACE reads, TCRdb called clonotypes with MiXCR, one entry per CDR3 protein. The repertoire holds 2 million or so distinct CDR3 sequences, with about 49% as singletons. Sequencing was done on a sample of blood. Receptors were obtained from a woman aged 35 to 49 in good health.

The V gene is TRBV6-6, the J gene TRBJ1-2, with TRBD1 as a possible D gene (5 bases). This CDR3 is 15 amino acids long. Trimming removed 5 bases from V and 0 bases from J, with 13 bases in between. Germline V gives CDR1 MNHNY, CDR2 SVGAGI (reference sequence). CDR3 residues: CASSGPGDPNYGYTF. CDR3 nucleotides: TGTGCCAGCAGTGGCCCCGGGGACCCTAACTATGGCTACACCTTC.

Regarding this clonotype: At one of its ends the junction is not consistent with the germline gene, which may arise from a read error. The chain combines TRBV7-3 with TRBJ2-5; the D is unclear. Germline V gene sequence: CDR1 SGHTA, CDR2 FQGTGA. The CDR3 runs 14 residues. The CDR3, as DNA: TGTGCCAGCAGCGTAACCATACATGAAGAGACCCAGTACTTC. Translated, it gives CASSVTIHEETQYF.

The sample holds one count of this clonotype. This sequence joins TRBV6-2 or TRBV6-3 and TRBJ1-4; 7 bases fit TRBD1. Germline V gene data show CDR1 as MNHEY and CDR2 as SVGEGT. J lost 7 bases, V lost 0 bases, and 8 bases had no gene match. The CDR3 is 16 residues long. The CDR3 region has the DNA TGTGCCAGCAGTTACTCGAAGACAGGGTCGGCTGAAAAACTGTTTTTT. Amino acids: CASSYSKTGSAEKLFF.

The CDR3 DNA is TGCGCCAGCAGCGTAATGGCAGGACCCCAAGAGACCCAGTACTTC. As protein: CASSVMAGPQETQYF. V usage is TRBV5-1 and J usage is TRBJ2-4; no firm D call. The better agreement between TRBJ2-5 and the DNA end casts doubt on the J call. Germline CDR1 SGHRS, CDR2 YFSETQ. This CDR3 has 15 amino acids.

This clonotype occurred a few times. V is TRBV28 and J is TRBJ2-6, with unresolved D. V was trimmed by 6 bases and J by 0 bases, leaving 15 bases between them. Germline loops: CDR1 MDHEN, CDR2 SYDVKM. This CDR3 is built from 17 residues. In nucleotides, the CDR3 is TGTGCCAGCAGCCCAATTTACACAGTCTCTGGGGCCAACGTCCTGACTTTC. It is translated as CASSPIYTVSGANVLTF.

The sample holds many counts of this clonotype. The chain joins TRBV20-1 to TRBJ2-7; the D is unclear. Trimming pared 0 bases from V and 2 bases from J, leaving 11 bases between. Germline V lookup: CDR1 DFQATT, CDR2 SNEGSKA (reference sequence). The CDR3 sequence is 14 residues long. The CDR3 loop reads CSARDPRTTYEQYF. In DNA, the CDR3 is TGCAGTGCTAGAGATCCCAGGACGACCTACGAGCAGTACTTC.

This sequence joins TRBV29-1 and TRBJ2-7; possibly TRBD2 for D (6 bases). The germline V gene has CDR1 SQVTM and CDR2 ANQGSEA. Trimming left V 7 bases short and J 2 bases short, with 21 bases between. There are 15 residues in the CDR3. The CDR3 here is CSAALPGLQPYEQYF. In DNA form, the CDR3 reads TGCAGCGCTGCCCTGCCGGGACTGCAACCCTACGAGCAGTACTTC.

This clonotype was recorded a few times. The CDR3 region has the DNA TGTGCCAGCAGCCGCTGGGGAGCGGAGTTTCACAATGAGCAGTTCTTC. Its protein product is CASSRWGAEFHNEQFF. The chain carries TRBV13 and TRBJ2-1, with D perhaps matching TRBD2 (5 bases). V lost 5 bases, J lost 5 bases, and 19 bases lay in between. The germline V gene encodes CDR1 PRHDT and CDR2 FYEKMQ (reference sequence). This CDR3 is built from 16 residues. The full variable domain, with the rest looked up from reference TRBV13 and TRBJ2-1, is AAGVIQSPRHLIKEKRETATLKCYPIPRHDTVYWYQQGPGQDPQFLISFYEKMQSDKGSIPDRFSAQQFSDYHSELNMSSLELGDSALYFCASSRWGAEFHNEQFFGPGTRLTVL.

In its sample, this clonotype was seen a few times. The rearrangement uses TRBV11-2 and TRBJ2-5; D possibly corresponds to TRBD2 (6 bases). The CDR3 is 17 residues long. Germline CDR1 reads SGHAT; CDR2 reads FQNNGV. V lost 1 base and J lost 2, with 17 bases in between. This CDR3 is CASSLGKGGVIQETQYF. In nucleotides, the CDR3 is TGTGCCAGCAGCTTAGGAAAAGGCGGGGTAATTCAAGAGACCCAGTACTTC.

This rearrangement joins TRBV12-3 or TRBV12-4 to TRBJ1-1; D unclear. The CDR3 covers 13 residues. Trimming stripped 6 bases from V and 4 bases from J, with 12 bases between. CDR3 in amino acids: CASRPSSFTEAFF. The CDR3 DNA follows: TGTGCCAGCAGGCCTTCAAGCTTCACTGAAGCTTTCTTT.

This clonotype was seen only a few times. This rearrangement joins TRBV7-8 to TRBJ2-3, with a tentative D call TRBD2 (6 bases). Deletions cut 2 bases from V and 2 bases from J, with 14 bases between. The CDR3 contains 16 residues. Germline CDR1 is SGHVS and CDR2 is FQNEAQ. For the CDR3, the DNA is TGTGCCAGCAGCTTAAGACGGGACTCGTCCACAGATACGCAGTATTTT. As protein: CASSLRRDSSTDTQYF.

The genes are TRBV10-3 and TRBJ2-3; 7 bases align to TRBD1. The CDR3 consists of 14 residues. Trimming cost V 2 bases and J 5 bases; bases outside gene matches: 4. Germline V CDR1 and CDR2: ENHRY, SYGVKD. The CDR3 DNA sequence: TGTGCCATCAGTGAGGGGACAGTTGGAGATACGCAGTATTTT. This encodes CAISEGTVGDTQYF.

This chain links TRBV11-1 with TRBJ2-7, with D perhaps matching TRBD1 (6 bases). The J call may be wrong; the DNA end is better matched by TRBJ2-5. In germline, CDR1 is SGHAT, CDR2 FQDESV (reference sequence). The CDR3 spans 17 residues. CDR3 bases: TGTGCCAGCAGCTCGGGACCCGGACAGATTCTACAAGAGACCCAGTACTTC. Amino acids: CASSSGPGQILQETQYF.

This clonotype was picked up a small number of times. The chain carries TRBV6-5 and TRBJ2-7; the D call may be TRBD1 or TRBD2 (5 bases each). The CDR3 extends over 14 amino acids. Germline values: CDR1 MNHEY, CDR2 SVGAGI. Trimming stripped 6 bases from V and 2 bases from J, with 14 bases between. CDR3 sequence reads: CASRTAVLTYEQYF. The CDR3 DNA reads TGTGCCAGCAGGACAGCGGTGTTAACCTACGAGCAGTACTTC.

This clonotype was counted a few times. The CDR3 coding sequence is TGTGCCAGCAGCCCCACAGGGCTGTACAATGAGCAGTTCTTC. It translates to CASSPTGLYNEQFF. The rearrangement links TRBV7-9 to TRBJ2-1; D perhaps matches TRBD1 (6 bases). The CDR3 runs 14 residues. Trimming removed 5 bases at V and 4 bases at J, with 12 bases between. Germline-derived CDR1 and CDR2 are SEHNR and FQNEAQ (reference sequence).

CDR3 sequence reads: CASSSAPGGSINNEQFF. In DNA, the CDR3 is TGTGCCAGCAGCTCGGCTCCGGGCGGGAGTATCAACAATGAGCAGTTCTTC. V is TRBV7-2 and J is TRBJ2-1; 7 nucleotides match TRBD2. The germline V gene has CDR1 SGHTA and CDR2 FQGNSA. The CDR3 is made up of 17 amino acids. The J segment lost 5 bases and the V segment lost 4 bases, leaving 14 bases of the junction unmatched.

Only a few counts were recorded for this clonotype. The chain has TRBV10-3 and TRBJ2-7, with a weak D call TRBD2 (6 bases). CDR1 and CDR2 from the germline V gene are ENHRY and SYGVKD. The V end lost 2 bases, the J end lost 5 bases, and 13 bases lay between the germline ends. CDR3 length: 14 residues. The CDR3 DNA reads TGTGCCATCAGTGAGAAGGGACTCAGCAACGAGCAGTACTTC. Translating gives CAISEKGLSNEQYF.

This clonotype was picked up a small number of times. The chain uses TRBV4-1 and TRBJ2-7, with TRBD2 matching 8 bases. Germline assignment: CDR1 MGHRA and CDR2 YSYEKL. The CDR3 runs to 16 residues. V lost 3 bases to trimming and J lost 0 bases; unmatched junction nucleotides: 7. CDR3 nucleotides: TGCGCCAGCAGCCACCAGCGGGGGCCTAGCTCCTACGAGCAGTACTTC. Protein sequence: CASSHQRGPSSYEQYF.

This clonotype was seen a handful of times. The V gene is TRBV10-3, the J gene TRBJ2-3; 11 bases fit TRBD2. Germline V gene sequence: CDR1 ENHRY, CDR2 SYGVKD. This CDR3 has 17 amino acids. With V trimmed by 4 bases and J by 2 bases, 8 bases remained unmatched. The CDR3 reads CAISVGLAGGPTDTQYF. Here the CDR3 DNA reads TGTGCCATCAGTGTCGGCCTAGCGGGGGGTCCCACAGATACGCAGTATTTT.

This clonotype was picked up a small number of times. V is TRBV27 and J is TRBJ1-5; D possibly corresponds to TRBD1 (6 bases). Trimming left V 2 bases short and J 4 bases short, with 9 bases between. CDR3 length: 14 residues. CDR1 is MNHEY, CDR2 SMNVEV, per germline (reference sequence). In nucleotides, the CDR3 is TGTGCCAGCAGTTTACAGGGGAATAATCAGCCCCAGCATTTT. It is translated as CASSLQGNNQPQHF.

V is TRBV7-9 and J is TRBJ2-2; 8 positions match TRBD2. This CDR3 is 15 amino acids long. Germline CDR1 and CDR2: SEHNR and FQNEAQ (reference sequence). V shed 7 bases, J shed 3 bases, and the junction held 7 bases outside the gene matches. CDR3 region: CASIRGGGHTGELFF. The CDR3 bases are TGTGCCAGCATCCGTGGCGGGGGGCACACCGGGGAGCTGTTTTTT.

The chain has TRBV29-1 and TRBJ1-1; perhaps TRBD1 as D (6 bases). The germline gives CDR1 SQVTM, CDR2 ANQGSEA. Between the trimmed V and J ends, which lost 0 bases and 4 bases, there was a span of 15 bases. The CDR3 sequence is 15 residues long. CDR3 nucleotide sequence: TGCAGCGTTGAAGATGACCCAGGGGAGGCCACTGAAGCTTTCTTT. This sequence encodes CSVEDDPGEATEAFF. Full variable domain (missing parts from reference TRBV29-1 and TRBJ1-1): SAVISQKPSRDICQRGTSLTIQCQVDSQVTMMFWYRQQPGQSLTLIATANQGSEATYESGFVIDKFPISRPNLTFSTLTVSNMSPEDSSIYLCSVEDDPGEATEAFFGQGTRLTVV.